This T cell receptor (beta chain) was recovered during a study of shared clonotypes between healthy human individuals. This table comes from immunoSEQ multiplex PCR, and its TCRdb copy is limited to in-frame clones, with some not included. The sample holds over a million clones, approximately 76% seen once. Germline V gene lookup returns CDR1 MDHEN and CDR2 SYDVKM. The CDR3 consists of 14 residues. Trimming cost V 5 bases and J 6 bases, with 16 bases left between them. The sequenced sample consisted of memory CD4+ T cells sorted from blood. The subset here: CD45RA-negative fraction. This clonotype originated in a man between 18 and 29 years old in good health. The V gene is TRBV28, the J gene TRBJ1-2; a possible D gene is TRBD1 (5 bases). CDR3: CASSPLWGGNGYTF. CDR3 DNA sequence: TGTGCCAGCAGTCCCCTGTGGGGGGGGAATGGCTACACCTTC.